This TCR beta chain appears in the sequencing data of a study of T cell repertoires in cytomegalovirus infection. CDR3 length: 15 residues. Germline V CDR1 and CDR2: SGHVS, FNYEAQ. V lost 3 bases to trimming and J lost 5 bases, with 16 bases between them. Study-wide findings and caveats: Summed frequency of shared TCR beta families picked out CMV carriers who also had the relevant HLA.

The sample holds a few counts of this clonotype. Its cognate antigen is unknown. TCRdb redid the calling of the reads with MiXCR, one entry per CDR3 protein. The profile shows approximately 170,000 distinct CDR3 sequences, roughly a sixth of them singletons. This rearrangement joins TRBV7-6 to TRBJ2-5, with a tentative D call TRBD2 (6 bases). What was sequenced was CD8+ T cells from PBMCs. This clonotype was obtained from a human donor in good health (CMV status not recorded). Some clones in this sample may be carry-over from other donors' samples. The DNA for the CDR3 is TGTGCCAGCAGCTTTAGACTGGCCCGGGAGGAGACCCAGTACTTC. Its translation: CASSFRLAREETQYF.